These 28 T cell receptor beta chains were all obtained from the same sample, sequenced in a study of cytomegalovirus exposure and HLA in healthy donors (dated by TCRdb to the late 2010s). The library was generated by the immunoSEQ multiplex PCR assay. A mixture of 60 forward primers for TCR Vbeta segments and 13 reverse primers for TCR Jbeta segments was used in the multiplex PCR. As stored in TCRdb, this immuneACCESS dataset retains in-frame rearrangements with V and J assigned. A fraction of the clones does not appear; measured against another copy, unresolved V genes explain less than half of the discrepancy, and the remainder lacks a known reason. The sample profile shows about 170,000 clones; approximately 72% of them were found once. Roughly 2.5% of the sample goes to the ten largest clones. The sequenced material came from PBMCs. Receptors originate from a human donor in good health.

The chain carries TRBV2 and TRBJ1-6; the match to TRBD1 covers 7 bases. CDR3 length equals 14 residues. The V gene end was trimmed by 5 bases and the J gene end by 8 bases; junction bases not matched to a gene: 6. From germline, CDR1 is SNHLY and CDR2 FYNNEI. CDR3 protein: CASSSTGLDSPLHF. Written as DNA, the CDR3 is TGTGCCAGCAGTTCGACAGGGCTCGATTCACCCCTCCACTTT.

V is TRBV5-6 and J is TRBJ1-1; the match to TRBD1 covers 7 bases. CDR3 length equals 13 residues. Germline V gene data show CDR1 as SGHDT and CDR2 as YYEEEE. The V and J ends lost 1 base and 12 bases, in that order; junction bases with no gene match: 9. The CDR3 coding sequence is TGTGCCAGCAGCTTGAGGCAGGGGGGCCGAACTTTCTTT. Translation gives CASSLRQGGRTFF.

V usage is TRBV4-1 and J usage is TRBJ1-6; possibly TRBD1 for D (5 bases). CDR3 length: 14 amino acids. Looked up from germline, CDR1 is MGHRA and CDR2 is YSYEKL. Trimming removed 1 base from V and 7 bases from J, with 8 bases in between. This chain's CDR3 is CASSQVAGNSPLHF. The DNA of the CDR3 is TGCGCCAGCAGCCAAGTCGCAGGGAATTCACCCCTCCACTTT.

The V gene is TRBV5-6, the J gene TRBJ2-2; 8 bases agree with TRBD2. This CDR3 has 15 residues. The V gene end was trimmed by 4 bases and the J gene end by 5 bases; junction bases not matched to a gene: 7. Germline V gene lookup returns CDR1 SGHDT and CDR2 YYEEEE. CDR3 nucleotide sequence: TGTGCCAGCAGCACGGGACTAGGGGGGACCGGGGAGCTGTTTTTT. Translation: CASSTGLGGTGELFF.

This CDR3 is CASSFAGETDTQYF. The DNA for the CDR3 is TGTGCCAGCAGCTTCGCAGGGGAGACAGATACGCAGTATTTT. The V call is TRBV7-6, the J call TRBJ2-3; tentatively, D is TRBD1 (6 bases). CDR3 length: 14 amino acids. Between the trimmed V and J ends, which lost 3 bases and 3 bases, there was a span of 10 bases. CDR1 SGHVS and CDR2 FNYEAQ come from the germline V gene.

V and J are TRBV14 and TRBJ2-3; possibly TRBD2 for D (5 bases). Trimming took off 5 bases at V and 5 bases at J, with 11 bases between the two ends. The germline CDR1 and CDR2 sequences are SGHDN and FVKESK. This CDR3 region has 13 residues. CDR3 region: CASSVGLGDTQYF. CDR3 in DNA: TGTGCCAGCAGCGTCGGACTGGGAGATACGCAGTATTTT. Together with reference TRBV14 and TRBJ2-3, the CDR3 gives the full variable domain: EAGVTQFPSHSVIEKGQTVTLRCDPISGHDNLYWYRRVMGKEIKFLLHFVKESKQDESGMPNNRFLAERTGGTYSTLKVQPAELEDSGVYFCASSVGLGDTQYFGPGTRLTVL.

The gene calls are TRBV27 and TRBJ2-3; 9 positions agree with TRBD2. The V segment lost 6 bases and the J segment 7 bases; nucleotides outside the gene matches: 17. Germline V gives CDR1 MNHEY, CDR2 SMNVEV (reference sequence). The CDR3 contains 17 residues. The CDR3 here is CASRILFTSGFTHTQYF. CDR3 in DNA: TGTGCCAGCAGGATCTTGTTTACTAGCGGGTTTACACATACGCAGTATTTT.

The J gene is TRBJ2-6, the V gene TRBV7-8; 7 nucleotides match TRBD1. The CDR3 is 18 residues long. The V gene end was trimmed by 4 bases and the J gene end by 0 bases; junction bases not matched to a gene: 9. Germline-derived CDR1 and CDR2 are SGHVS and FQNEAQ. For the CDR3, the DNA is TGTGCCAGCAGCTCAGACAGGGTTATCCCCTCTGGGGCCAACGTCCTGACTTTC. This sequence encodes CASSSDRVIPSGANVLTF.

V usage is TRBV7-9 and J usage is TRBJ1-2; 10 bases line up with TRBD1. The CDR3 has 16 residues. In germline, CDR1 is SEHNR, CDR2 FQNEAQ (reference sequence). V was pared by 5 bases and J by 6 bases, with 12 bases of the junction left unmatched. The CDR3 protein is CASSTRETGGADGYTF. CDR3 nucleotide sequence: TGTGCCAGCAGCACCCGGGAGACAGGGGGCGCGGATGGCTACACCTTC. Using reference TRBV7-9 and TRBJ1-2 for the parts outside the CDR3, the full variable domain is DTGVSQNPRHKITKRGQNVTFRCDPISEHNRLYWYRQTLGQGPEFLTYFQNEAQLEKSRLLSDRFSAERPKGSFSTLEIQRTEQGDSAMYLCASSTRETGGADGYTFGSGTRLTVV.

J is TRBJ2-5 and V is TRBV19, with D perhaps TRBD2 (5 bases). This CDR3 has 13 amino acids. Trimming removed 5 bases from V and 2 bases from J, with 9 bases in between. Per the germline V gene, CDR1 is LNHDA and CDR2 is SQIVND (reference sequence). This CDR3 is CASSLGLQETQYF. The DNA of the CDR3 is TGTGCCAGTAGTTTAGGACTGCAAGAGACCCAGTACTTC.

The gene calls are TRBV4-3 and TRBJ2-1; tentatively, D is TRBD2 (7 bases). Germline values: CDR1 LGHNA, CDR2 YSLEER. The CDR3 is 16 amino acids. V was cut by 1 base and J by 8 bases, with 18 bases left in between. DNA for the CDR3: TGCGCCAGCAGCCAAGCTATTAACAGGGAGGGCGATGAGCAGTTCTTC. Translation gives CASSQAINREGDEQFF.

This clone was counted a single time. The V and J genes are TRBV2 and TRBJ2-1, with 9 bases that match TRBD1. V lost 10 bases to trimming and J lost 4 bases; unmatched junction nucleotides: 5. Germline assignment: CDR1 SNHLY and CDR2 FYNNEI. The CDR3 sequence is 13 residues long. This CDR3 is CATTGGRYNEQFF. In DNA form, the CDR3 reads TGTGCCACTACAGGGGGCAGGTACAATGAGCAGTTCTTC.

This clone was observed a few times. The rearrangement links TRBV5-4 to TRBJ2-1; D gene unclear. The CDR3 length is 11 residues. Trimming left V 2 bases short and J 7 bases short, with 4 bases between. Germline assignment: CDR1 SGHNT and CDR2 YYREEE (reference sequence). CDR3 region: CASSFSNEQFF. CDR3 in DNA: TGTGCCAGCAGCTTCTCTAATGAGCAGTTCTTC.

This clone has only one observation. The chain recombines TRBV7-2 with TRBJ2-3; D perhaps matches TRBD1 (6 bases). V was shortened by 1 base and J by 1 base, with 9 bases between the two germline ends. This CDR3 has 15 residues. Germline loops: CDR1 SGHTA, CDR2 FQGNSA. CDR3 DNA: TGTGCCAGCAGCTTAGGAGGGACACGCACAGATACGCAGTATTTT. The encoded protein is CASSLGGTRTDTQYF.

Points on this clone: The junction departs from the called germline gene at one end, perhaps through a read error. The chain is built from TRBV7-7 and TRBJ2-3; TRBD2 matches at 9 bases. There are 14 residues in the CDR3. CDR1 and CDR2 (germline): SSHAT, FNYEAQ (reference sequence). CDR3 nucleotides: TGTGCTAGCAGCGCGGGACTAGCTCCAGATACGCAGTATTTT. Protein sequence: CASSAGLAPDTQYF. Together with reference TRBV7-7 and TRBJ2-3, the CDR3 gives the full variable domain: GAGVSQSPRYKVTKRGQDVTLRCDPISSHATLYWYQQALGQGPEFLTYFNYEAQPDKSGLPSDRFSAERPEGSISTLTIQRTEQRDSAMYRCASSAGLAPDTQYFGPGTRLTVL.

The rearrangement links TRBV15 to TRBJ1-4; possibly TRBD1 for D (6 bases). The CDR3 consists of 16 residues. Germline CDR1 is LNHNV and CDR2 is YYDKDF (reference sequence). Trimming removed 0 bases at V and 5 bases at J, with 13 bases between. The CDR3, as DNA: TGTGCCACCAGCAGAGAAGTAGGACAGTTCAATGAAAAACTGTTTTTT. Its protein product is CATSREVGQFNEKLFF.

The CDR3 DNA reads as TGTGCCAGCAGTGAAGCGCTTCGGGGGAACACTGAAGCTTTCTTT. Its protein is CASSEALRGNTEAFF. The V gene is TRBV6-1, the J gene TRBJ1-1; D is uncertain. CDR1 is MNHNS, CDR2 SASEGT, per germline. CDR3 size: 15 residues. The V end was cut by 0 bases, the J end by 1 base, with 9 bases between.

In this sample, this clone turned up once. The chain employs TRBV2 and TRBJ2-7; D uncertain. The ends were cut back, 9 bases at V and 3 bases at J, with 15 bases in the middle. The CDR3 covers 13 residues. In germline, CDR1 is SNHLY, CDR2 FYNNEI. CDR3 protein: CASTSVAGYEQYF. CDR3 sequence (DNA): TGTGCCAGTACATCGGTGGCAGGCTACGAGCAGTACTTC.

The V and J genes are TRBV4-3 and TRBJ2-3; 10 bases align to TRBD1. The CDR3 spans 15 residues. V trimming: 4 bases; J trimming: 2 bases; junction bases outside the gene matches: 3. CDR1 is LGHNA, CDR2 YSLEER, per germline. The CDR3 DNA sequence: TGCGCCAGCAGCCTTGGGACAGGGGCCACAGATACGCAGTATTTT. Its translation is CASSLGTGATDTQYF.

This sequence joins TRBV2 and TRBJ2-6; 8 bases align to TRBD1. V lost 4 bases, J lost 0 bases, and 5 bases stayed unmatched. This CDR3 has 17 amino acids. Germline values: CDR1 SNHLY, CDR2 FYNNEI. The CDR3 DNA sequence: TGTGCCAGCAGTGTCGGACAGGGCCGCTCTGGGGCCAACGTCCTGACTTTC. The encoded protein is CASSVGQGRSGANVLTF.

This chain connects TRBV4-2 to TRBJ2-3; 15 nucleotides line up with TRBD2. The CDR3 sequence is 19 residues long. The V gene's germline CDR1 is LGHNA and CDR2 YNFKEQ. Unmatched junction bases numbered 9, after V lost 0 bases and J lost 5 bases. The CDR3 bases are TGTGCCAGCAGCCAAGAAAGAATAGGACTAGCGGGGGGGCGAGATACGCAGTATTTT. Translation: CASSQERIGLAGGRDTQYF.

V gene TRBV18 combines with J gene TRBJ2-1; TRBD2 is a possible D gene (5 bases). CDR1 and CDR2 from the germline V gene are KGHSH and LQKENI. The V end was cut by 5 bases, the J end by 9 bases, with 23 bases between. The CDR3 consists of 16 residues. The CDR3: CASSLTRESQRGEQFF. As DNA, the CDR3 is TGTGCCAGCTCATTAACCCGGGAAAGTCAACGGGGTGAGCAGTTCTTC.

This clone was detected only a few times. The chain is built from TRBV6-4 and TRBJ2-1; D perhaps matches TRBD2 (5 bases). This CDR3 has 14 residues. Trimming stripped 0 bases from V and 9 bases from J, with 12 bases between. Germline CDR1 reads MRHNA; CDR2 reads SNTAGT. The CDR3 coding sequence is TGTGCCAGCAGTGACTCGGGAGTCCTCGGTGAGCAGTTCTTC. Its translation is CASSDSGVLGEQFF.

Concerning this clone itself: Other DNA variants within this sample encode the same CDR3. CDR3 loop: CASSLTGNTGELFF. The CDR3, as DNA: TGTGCCAGTAGTCTTACGGGGAACACCGGGGAGCTGTTTTTT. This chain connects TRBV19 to TRBJ2-2; D is ambiguous. CDR1 and CDR2 from the germline V gene are LNHDA and SQIVND (reference sequence). The CDR3 consists of 14 residues. V was cut by 5 bases and J by 1 base, with 8 bases left in between.

This chain links TRBV5-4 with TRBJ1-2, with 8 bases lining up with TRBD1. CDR3 length: 13 residues. The germline V gene has CDR1 SGHNT and CDR2 YYREEE (reference sequence). The V and J ends lost 4 bases and 8 bases, in that order; junction bases with no gene match: 7. In nucleotides, the CDR3 is TGTGCCAGCAGCACTGACAGGGGTATAGGCTACACCTTC. Translated, it gives CASSTDRGIGYTF.

The rearrangement joins TRBV27 to TRBJ1-5, with a weak D call TRBD1 (5 bases). The CDR3 totals 17 residues. Trimming took 6 bases from V and 2 from J, leaving 20 bases between them. Germline values: CDR1 MNHEY, CDR2 SMNVEV (reference sequence). DNA of the CDR3: TGTGCCAGCAGCCCCGGCCAAGGGGTCGTAGGCAATCAGCCCCAGCATTTT. Protein sequence: CASSPGQGVVGNQPQHF.

This clone was observed a few times. Germline is not matched at one junction end, which may reflect a read error. V and J are TRBV7-7 and TRBJ2-7; 12 bases align to TRBD2. The CDR3 covers 13 residues. The germline V gene encodes CDR1 SSHAT and CDR2 FNYEAQ (reference sequence). CDR3 in DNA: TGTGCTAGCAGCCGGGGACTAGCGGGCGAGCAGTACTTC. Protein: CASSRGLAGEQYF.

This rearrangement joins TRBV5-4 to TRBJ2-1, with TRBD1 matching over 8 bases. Per the germline V gene, CDR1 is SGHNT and CDR2 is YYREEE (reference sequence). The ends lost 4 bases at V and 10 bases at J; junction bases unmatched: 16. CDR3 length equals 16 residues. The CDR3 DNA reads TGTGCCAGCAGCCCACGAACCAGGACAGGGTATTACGAGCAGTTCTTC. Translation: CASSPRTRTGYYEQFF.